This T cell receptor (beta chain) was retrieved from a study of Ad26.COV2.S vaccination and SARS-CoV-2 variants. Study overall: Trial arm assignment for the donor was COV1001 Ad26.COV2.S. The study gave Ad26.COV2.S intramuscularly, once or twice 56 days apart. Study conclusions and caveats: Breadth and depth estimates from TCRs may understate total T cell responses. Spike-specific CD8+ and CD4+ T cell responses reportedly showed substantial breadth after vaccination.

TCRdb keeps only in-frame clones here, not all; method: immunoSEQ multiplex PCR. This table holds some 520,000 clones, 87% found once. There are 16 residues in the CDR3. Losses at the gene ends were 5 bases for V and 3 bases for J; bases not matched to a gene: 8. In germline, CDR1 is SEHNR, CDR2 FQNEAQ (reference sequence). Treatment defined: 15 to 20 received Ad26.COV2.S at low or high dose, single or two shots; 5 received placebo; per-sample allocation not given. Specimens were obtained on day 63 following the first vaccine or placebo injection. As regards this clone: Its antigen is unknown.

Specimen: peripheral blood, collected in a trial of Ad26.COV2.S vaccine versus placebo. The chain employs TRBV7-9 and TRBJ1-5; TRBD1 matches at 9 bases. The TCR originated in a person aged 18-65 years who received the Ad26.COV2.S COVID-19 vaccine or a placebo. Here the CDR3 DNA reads TGTGCCAGCAGCAAGGGACAGGGTGCCCCCAATCAGCCCCAGCATTTT. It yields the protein CASSKGQGAPNQPQHF.